This TCR beta chain originates from a study of blood T cell repertoires in COVID-19. About the study: PBMCs, B-cell-depleted T cells, or T cells provided the cDNA or gDNA that made up the material.

The ends were cut back, 4 bases at V and 7 bases at J, with 7 bases in the middle. The CDR3 is 11 residues long. Original processing methods: Estimated nucleated cell counts came from reference gene primer amplification. Profiling relied on immunoSEQ multiplex PCR, and the TCRdb table lists in-frame clones only, not all of them. V and J calls and clone size are given by that table; D and trimming were obtained from the DNA. The sample has more than 120,000 clones; more than 80% are singletons. The sequenced sample was peripheral blood. The V gene is TRBV12-3 or TRBV12-4, the J gene TRBJ1-2; D perhaps matches TRBD1 (5 bases). The TCR was taken from a human donor in a cohort sampled during active COVID-19. This chain's CDR3 is CASSSGGGYTF. In nucleotides, the CDR3 is TGTGCCAGCAGTTCCGGGGGTGGCTACACCTTC.